The clone carrying this T cell receptor beta chain was counted at least ten times. Its target is unknown. This CDR3 has 14 amino acids. Trimming took 5 bases from V and 4 from J; bases not matched to a gene: 8. Germline-derived CDR1 and CDR2 are MNHEY and SVGAGI. A second roughly 7 to 12 cycle PCR used barcoded and J-beta primers. From the 5' RACE reads, TCRdb called clonotypes with MiXCR, one entry per CDR3 protein. This table has about 1.8 million distinct CDR3 sequences, roughly 52% appearing once. This specimen comes from a study of blood T cells in healthy people across ages. Notes on the study in general: Naive T cell percentage showed a strong correlation with the diversity of TCR beta.

For every donor, a draw yielded around 10 milliliters of peripheral blood. Sequencing used blood. The chain is built from TRBV6-5 and TRBJ2-7, with TRBD1 identical over 7 bases. This clonotype was obtained from a middle-aged woman in good health. CDR3 sequence reads: CASSRSGTEYEQYF. CDR3 nucleotide sequence: TGTGCCAGCAGTCGATCCGGGACAGAATACGAGCAGTACTTC.